Sequencing of this T cell receptor (beta chain) was carried out in a study of neoadjuvant nivolumab and ipilimumab in lung cancer. Study summary: The combination arm added day-1 ipilimumab 1 mg/kg to nivolumab 3 mg/kg on days 1, 15, 29. The study's findings and limits: Pretherapy blood TCR richness correlated positively with resected tumor richness. From pretherapy to surgery, tumor richness and clonality rose with dual therapy. TCR sequencing covered a small number of samples.

Measured with immunoSEQ multiplex PCR; TCRdb has only the in-frame clones, and not every one. Of approximately 7,000 clones in the sample, roughly 88% were seen once. A remark on this clone: Its antigen is undetermined.

The V end was cut by 5 bases, the J end by 4 bases, with 12 bases between. The CDR3 loop spans 13 amino acids. Germline CDR1 LNHDA, CDR2 SQIVND (reference sequence). The TCR sequence derives from an adult with non-small cell lung cancer. Source: tumor tissue, taken after neoadjuvant nivolumab, alone or with ipilimumab, at or shortly before surgery. The rearrangement links TRBV19 to TRBJ2-7; the D gene is possibly TRBD1 (5 bases). The CDR3 region is CASSDPGRYEQYF. CDR3 DNA: TGTGCCAGTAGTGATCCAGGGCGGTACGAGCAGTACTTC. Full variable domain (remainder filled in from reference TRBV19 and TRBJ2-7): DGGITQSPKYLFRKEGQNVTLSCEQNLNHDAMYWYRQDPGQGLRLIYYSQIVNDFQKGDIAEGYSVSREKKESFPLTVTSAQKNPTAFYLCASSDPGRYEQYFGPGTRLTVT.